Listed here are 3 T cell receptor beta chains from one sample, sequenced in a study of T cells and Merkel cell carcinoma outcomes. The method was immunoSEQ multiplex PCR; TCRdb's version includes in-frame clones alone and lacks a portion of them. Of some 6,100 clones listed, 70% to 85% are singletons. The specimen was tumor tissue from Merkel cell carcinoma. Every receptor here comes from a human donor with Merkel cell carcinoma.

This clone was counted a few times. This chain links TRBV19 with TRBJ2-6, with D perhaps matching TRBD1 (6 bases). Trimming removed 7 bases at V and 0 bases at J, with 13 bases between. The V gene's germline CDR1 is LNHDA and CDR2 SQIVND (reference sequence). The CDR3 runs to 16 residues. The CDR3 here is CASTSRDNSGANVLTF. The CDR3 DNA reads as TGTGCCAGTACGTCCCGGGACAACTCTGGGGCCAACGTCCTGACTTTC.

Concerning this clone itself: A much larger clone is a single base away; this may be a read error. The sample has other DNA sequences that encode this CDR3 too. This chain links TRBV7-8 with TRBJ2-5; D may be TRBD2 (5 bases). CDR3 size: 13 residues. Germline loops: CDR1 SGHVS, CDR2 FQNEAQ. CDR3 residues: CASSLAAWETQYF. The CDR3 DNA follows: TGTGCCAGCAGCTTAGCTGCTTGGGAGACTCAGTACTTC.

This chain connects TRBV5-1 to TRBJ2-1; no clear D. Trimming shortened V by 4 bases and J by 5 bases, and 4 bases separated the two germline ends. CDR3 length: 11 amino acids. Germline assignment: CDR1 SGHRS and CDR2 YFSETQ. The CDR3 sequence: CASSQDNEQFF. The CDR3 nucleotides are TGCGCCAGCAGCCAAGACAATGAGCAGTTCTTC.